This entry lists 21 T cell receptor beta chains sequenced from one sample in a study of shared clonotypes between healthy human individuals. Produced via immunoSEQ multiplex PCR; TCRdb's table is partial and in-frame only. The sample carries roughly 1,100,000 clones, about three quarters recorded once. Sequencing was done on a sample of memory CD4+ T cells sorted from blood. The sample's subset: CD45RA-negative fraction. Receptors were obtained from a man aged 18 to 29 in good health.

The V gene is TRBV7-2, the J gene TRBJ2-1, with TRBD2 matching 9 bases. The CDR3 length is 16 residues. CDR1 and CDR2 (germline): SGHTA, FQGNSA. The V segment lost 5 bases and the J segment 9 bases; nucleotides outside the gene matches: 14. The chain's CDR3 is CASSIVGAGGSTEQFF. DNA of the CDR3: TGTGCCAGCAGCATCGTAGGAGCGGGAGGATCTACTGAGCAGTTCTTC.

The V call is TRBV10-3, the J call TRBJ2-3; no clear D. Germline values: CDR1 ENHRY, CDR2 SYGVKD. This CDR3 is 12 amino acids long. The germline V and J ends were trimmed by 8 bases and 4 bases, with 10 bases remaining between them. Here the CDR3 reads CAIARSADTQYF. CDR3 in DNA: TGTGCCATCGCGAGGAGCGCAGATACGCAGTATTTT.

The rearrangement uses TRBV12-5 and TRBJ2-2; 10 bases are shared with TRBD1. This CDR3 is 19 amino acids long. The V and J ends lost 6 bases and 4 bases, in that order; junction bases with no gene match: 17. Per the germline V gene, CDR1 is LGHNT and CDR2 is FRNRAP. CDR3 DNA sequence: TGTGCTAGTGGATCTCTCGGACAGGGGGTTTACGGCCGCACCGGGGAGCTGTTTTTT. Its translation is CASGSLGQGVYGRTGELFF.

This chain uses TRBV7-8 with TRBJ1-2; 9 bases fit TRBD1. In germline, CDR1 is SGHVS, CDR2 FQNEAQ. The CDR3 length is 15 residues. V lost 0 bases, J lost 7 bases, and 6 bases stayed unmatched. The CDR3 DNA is TGTGCCAGCAGCTTAGCCGGGACAGGGAATCGTGGCTACACCTTC. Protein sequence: CASSLAGTGNRGYTF.

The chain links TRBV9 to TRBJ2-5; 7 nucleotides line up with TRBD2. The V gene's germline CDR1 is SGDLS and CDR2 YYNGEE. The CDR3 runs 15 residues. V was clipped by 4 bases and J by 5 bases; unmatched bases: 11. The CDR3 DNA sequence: TGTGCCAGCAGCCCATCCGCGGGGGTTAAGGAGACCCAGTACTTC. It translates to CASSPSAGVKETQYF.

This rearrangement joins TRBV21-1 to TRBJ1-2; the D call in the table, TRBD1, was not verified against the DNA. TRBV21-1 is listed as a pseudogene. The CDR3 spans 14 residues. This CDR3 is CASSKKMRGGGYTF. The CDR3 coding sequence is TGTGCCAGCAGCAAAAAGATGAGAGGGGGCGGCTACACCTTC.

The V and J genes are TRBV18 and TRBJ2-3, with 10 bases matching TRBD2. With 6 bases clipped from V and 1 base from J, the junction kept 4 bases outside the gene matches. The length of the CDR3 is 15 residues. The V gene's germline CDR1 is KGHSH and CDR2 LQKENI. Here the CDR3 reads CASSPSGSRTDTQYF. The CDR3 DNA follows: TGTGCCAGCTCCCCTAGCGGGAGCCGCACAGATACGCAGTATTTT.

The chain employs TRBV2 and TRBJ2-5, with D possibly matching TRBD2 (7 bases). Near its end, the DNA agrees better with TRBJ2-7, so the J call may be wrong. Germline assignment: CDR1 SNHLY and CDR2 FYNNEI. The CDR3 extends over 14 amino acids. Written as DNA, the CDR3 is TGTGCCAGCACCCCCGGGCGGGGGCACTACGAGCAGTACTTC. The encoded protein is CASTPGRGHYEQYF.

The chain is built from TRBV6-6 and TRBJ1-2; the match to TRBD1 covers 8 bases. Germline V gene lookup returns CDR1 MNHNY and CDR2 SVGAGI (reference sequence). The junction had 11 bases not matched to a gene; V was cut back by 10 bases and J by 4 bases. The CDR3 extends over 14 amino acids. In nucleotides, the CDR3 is TGTGCCACCAAGACAGGGGCGTCCCCCTATGGCTACACCTTC. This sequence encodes CATKTGASPYGYTF.

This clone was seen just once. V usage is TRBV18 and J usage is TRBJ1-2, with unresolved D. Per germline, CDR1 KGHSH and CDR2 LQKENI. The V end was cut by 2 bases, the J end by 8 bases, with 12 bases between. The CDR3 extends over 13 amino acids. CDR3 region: CASSPAASGGYTF. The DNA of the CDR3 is TGTGCCAGCTCACCAGCAGCGTCGGGAGGCTACACCTTC.

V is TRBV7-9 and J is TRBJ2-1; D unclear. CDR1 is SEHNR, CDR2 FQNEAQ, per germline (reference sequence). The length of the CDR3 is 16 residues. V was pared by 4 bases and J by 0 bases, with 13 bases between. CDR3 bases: TGTGCCAGCAGCTCCTTTGAGGCAGGCTCCTACAATGAGCAGTTCTTC. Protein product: CASSSFEAGSYNEQFF. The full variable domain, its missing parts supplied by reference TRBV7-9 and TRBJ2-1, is DTGVSQNPRHKITKRGQNVTFRCDPISEHNRLYWYRQTLGQGPEFLTYFQNEAQLEKSRLLSDRFSAERPKGSFSTLEIQRTEQGDSAMYLCASSSFEAGSYNEQFFGPGTRLTVL.

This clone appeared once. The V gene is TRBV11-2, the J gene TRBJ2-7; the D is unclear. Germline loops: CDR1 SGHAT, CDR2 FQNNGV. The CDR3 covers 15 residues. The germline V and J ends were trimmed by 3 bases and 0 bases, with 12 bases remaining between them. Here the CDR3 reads CASSFTYQSSYEQYF. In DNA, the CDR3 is TGTGCCAGCAGCTTTACCTACCAAAGCTCCTACGAGCAGTACTTC.

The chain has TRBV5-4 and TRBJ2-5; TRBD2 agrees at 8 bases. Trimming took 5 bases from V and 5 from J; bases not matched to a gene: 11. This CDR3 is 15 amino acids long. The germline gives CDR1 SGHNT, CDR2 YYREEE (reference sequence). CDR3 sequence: CASSFTGGPSETQYF. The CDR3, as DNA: TGTGCCAGCAGTTTTACGGGGGGGCCTTCGGAGACCCAGTACTTC. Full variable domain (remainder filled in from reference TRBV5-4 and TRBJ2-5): ETGVTQSPTHLIKTRGQQVTLRCSSQSGHNTVSWYQQALGQGPQFIFQYYREEENGRGNFPPRFSGLQFPNYSSELNVNALELDDSALYLCASSFTGGPSETQYFGPGTRLLVL.

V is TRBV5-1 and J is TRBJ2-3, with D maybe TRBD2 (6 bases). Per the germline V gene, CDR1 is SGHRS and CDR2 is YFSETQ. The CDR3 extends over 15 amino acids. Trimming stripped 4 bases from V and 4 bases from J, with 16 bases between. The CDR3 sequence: CASSPLGGEADTQYF. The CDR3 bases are TGCGCCAGCAGCCCCCTCGGGGGAGAGGCAGATACGCAGTATTTT.

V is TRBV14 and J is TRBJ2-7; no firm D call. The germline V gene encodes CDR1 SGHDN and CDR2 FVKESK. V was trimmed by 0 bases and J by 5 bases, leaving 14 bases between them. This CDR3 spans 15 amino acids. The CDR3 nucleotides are TGTGCCAGCAGCCAAGATCCGGCTCGTGGCCACGAGCAGTACTTC. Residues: CASSQDPARGHEQYF.

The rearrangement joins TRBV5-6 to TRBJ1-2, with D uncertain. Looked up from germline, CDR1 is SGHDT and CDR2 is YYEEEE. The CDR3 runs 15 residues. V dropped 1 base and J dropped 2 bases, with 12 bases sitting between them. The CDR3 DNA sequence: TGTGCCAGCAGCTTGAAACCTTCCTCCAACTATGGCTACACCTTC. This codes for CASSLKPSSNYGYTF.

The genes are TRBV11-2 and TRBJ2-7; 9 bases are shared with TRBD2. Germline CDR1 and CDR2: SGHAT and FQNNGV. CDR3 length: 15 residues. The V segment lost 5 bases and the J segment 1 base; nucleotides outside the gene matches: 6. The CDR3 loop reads CASSPRTSESYEQYF. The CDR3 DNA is TGTGCCAGCAGCCCGAGGACTAGCGAGTCCTACGAGCAGTACTTC.

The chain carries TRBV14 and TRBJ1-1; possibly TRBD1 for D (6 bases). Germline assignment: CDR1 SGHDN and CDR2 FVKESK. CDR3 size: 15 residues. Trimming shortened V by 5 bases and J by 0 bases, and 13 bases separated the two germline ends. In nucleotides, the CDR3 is TGTGCCAGCAGCACTACAGGGTGGGTGAACACTGAAGCTTTCTTT. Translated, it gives CASSTTGWVNTEAFF.

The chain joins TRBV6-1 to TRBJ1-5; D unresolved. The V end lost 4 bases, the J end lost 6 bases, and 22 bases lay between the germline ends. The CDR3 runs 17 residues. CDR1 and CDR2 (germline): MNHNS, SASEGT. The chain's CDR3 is CASSGLQRQAGTQPQHF. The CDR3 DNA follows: TGTGCCAGCAGTGGCCTCCAACGACAAGCGGGAACTCAGCCCCAGCATTTT.

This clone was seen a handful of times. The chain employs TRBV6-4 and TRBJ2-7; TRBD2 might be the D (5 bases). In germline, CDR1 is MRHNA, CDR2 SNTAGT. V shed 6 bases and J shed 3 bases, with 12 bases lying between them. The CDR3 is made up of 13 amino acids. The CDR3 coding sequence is TGTGCCAGCAGCCAAGGAGGATTCTACGAGCAGTACTTC. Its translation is CASSQGGFYEQYF.

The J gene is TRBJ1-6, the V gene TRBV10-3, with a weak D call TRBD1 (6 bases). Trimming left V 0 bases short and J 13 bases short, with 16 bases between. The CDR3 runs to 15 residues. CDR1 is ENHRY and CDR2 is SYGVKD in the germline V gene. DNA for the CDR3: TGTGCCATCAGTGAGTCGAAGGGGGATAGTCCGCCCCTCCACTTT. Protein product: CAISESKGDSPPLHF.